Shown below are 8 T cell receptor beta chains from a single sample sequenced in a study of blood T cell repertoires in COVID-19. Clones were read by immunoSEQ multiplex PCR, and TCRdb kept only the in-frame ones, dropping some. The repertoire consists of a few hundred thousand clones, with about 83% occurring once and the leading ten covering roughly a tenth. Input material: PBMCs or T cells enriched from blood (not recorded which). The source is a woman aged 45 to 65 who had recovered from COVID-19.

CDR3 DNA sequence: TGTGCCAGCAGCTTAGCAGCGTACTCCTACGAGCAGTACTTC. Its protein product is CASSLAAYSYEQYF. The chain links TRBV11-2 to TRBJ2-7; D uncertain. This CDR3 comprises 14 residues. Between the trimmed V and J ends, which lost 1 base and 0 bases, there was a span of 7 bases. Per germline, CDR1 SGHAT and CDR2 FQNNGV.

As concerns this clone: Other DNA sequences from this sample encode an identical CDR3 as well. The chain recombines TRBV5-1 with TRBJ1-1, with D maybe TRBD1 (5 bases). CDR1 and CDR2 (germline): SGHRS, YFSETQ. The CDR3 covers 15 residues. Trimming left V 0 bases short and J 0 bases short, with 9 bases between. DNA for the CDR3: TGCGCCAGCAGCTTGGCGGCAGGGCTGAACACTGAAGCTTTCTTT. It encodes CASSLAAGLNTEAFF.

CDR3 coding DNA: TGTGCCAGCAGCTTGGAGACAGGGATGAACACTGAAGCTTTCTTT. As protein: CASSLETGMNTEAFF. This chain links TRBV7-2 with TRBJ1-1; 7 bases align to TRBD1. Germline assignment: CDR1 SGHTA and CDR2 FQGNSA. V dropped 3 bases and J dropped 0; count of bases not matched to a gene: 4. The CDR3 has 15 residues.

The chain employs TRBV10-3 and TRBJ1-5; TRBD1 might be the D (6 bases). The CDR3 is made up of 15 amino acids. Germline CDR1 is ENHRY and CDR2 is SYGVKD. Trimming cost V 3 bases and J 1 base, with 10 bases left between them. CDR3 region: CAISDEGDSNQPQHF. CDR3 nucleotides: TGTGCCATCAGTGACGAGGGGGACAGCAATCAGCCCCAGCATTTT.

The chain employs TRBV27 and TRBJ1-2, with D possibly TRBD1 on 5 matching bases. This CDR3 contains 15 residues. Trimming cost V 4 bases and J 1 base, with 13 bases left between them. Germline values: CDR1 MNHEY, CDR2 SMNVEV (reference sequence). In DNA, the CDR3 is TGTGCCAGCAGTTCGGCGGGGGGAGGTAACTATGGCTACACCTTC. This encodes CASSSAGGGNYGYTF.

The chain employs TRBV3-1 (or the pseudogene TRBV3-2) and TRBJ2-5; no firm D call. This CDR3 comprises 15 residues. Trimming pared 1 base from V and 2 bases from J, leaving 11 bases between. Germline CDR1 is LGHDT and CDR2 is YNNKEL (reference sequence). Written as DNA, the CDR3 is TGTGCCAGCAGCCAAGGTAGTGTCCGGCAAGAGACCCAGTACTTC. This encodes CASSQGSVRQETQYF.

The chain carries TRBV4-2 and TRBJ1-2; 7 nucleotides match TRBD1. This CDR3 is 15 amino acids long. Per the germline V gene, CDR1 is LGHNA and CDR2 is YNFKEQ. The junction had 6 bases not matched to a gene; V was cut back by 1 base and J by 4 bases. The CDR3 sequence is CASSQGTGLRYGYTF. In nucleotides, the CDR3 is TGTGCCAGCAGCCAAGGGACAGGCCTACGCTATGGCTACACCTTC.

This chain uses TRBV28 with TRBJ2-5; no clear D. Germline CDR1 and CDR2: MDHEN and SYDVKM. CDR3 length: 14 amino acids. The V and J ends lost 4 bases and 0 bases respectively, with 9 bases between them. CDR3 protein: CASSYPQYQETQYF. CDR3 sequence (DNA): TGTGCCAGCAGTTACCCCCAGTACCAAGAGACCCAGTACTTC.